This T cell receptor beta chain was sequenced during a study of cytomegalovirus exposure and HLA in healthy donors. Points from the study as a whole: Researchers catalogued about 150 TCR beta chains as cytomegalovirus-associated. Reports described diagnosis of cytomegalovirus status by the classifier as highly specific and sensitive.

The assay was immunoSEQ multiplex PCR, and TCRdb's table has in-frame clones only and misses some. The repertoire holds roughly 310,000 clones, with approximately 86% as singletons. V was clipped by 6 bases and J by 5 bases; unmatched bases: 14. CDR1 ENHRY and CDR2 SYGVKD come from the germline V gene. The CDR3 is 17 amino acids. Turning to this clone: The antigen remains undetermined.

V usage is TRBV10-3 and J usage is TRBJ1-5; 9 bases match TRBD1. The receptor was derived from a young man in good health and CMV-seronegative. Sequenced sample: PBMCs. The CDR3, as DNA: TGTGCCATCAGCATGGGACAGGGAGACGTAGGAGATCAGCCCCAGCATTTT. Translated, it gives CAISMGQGDVGDQPQHF.